Below are 24 T cell receptor beta chains sequenced from a single sample in a study of spatial heterogeneity in lung cancer. MiXCR, run by TCRdb on the 5' RACE reads, gives a single entry per CDR3 protein. Among roughly 1,700 distinct CDR3 sequences listed, around 23% were seen once. Time point here: sample taken at primary tumor resection. The sample here was normal lung tissue next to the tumor, taken at surgery. The receptors were gathered from a male donor with early-stage non-small cell lung cancer.

This clonotype is judged large. V is TRBV6-2 or TRBV6-3 and J is TRBJ2-2, with 10 bases that match TRBD2. The V segment lost 3 bases and the J segment 2 bases; nucleotides outside the gene matches: 6. Looked up from germline, CDR1 is MNHEY and CDR2 is SVGEGT. This CDR3 is 17 amino acids long. The CDR3 reads CASSYSTSGVNTGELFF. The DNA of the CDR3 is TGTGCCAGCAGTTATTCCACTAGCGGGGTAAACACCGGGGAGCTGTTTTTT.

In nucleotides, the CDR3 is TGCGCCAGCAGCCCTCCACTGGATCAAGAGACCCAGTACTTC. Translated: CASSPPLDQETQYF. The V call is TRBV5-1, the J call TRBJ2-5; D unresolved. Germline CDR1 reads SGHRS; CDR2 reads YFSETQ. The V end lost 4 bases, the J end lost 2 bases, and 12 bases lay between the germline ends. The CDR3 contains 14 residues.

Judged by abundance, this clonotype is large. The chain has TRBV3-1 and TRBJ2-3; TRBD2 is a possible D gene (5 bases). This CDR3 region has 13 residues. The V gene's germline CDR1 is LGHDT and CDR2 YNNKEL (reference sequence). Trimming pared 3 bases from V and 6 bases from J, leaving 10 bases between. The DNA of the CDR3 is TGTGCCAGCAGCCAGGGTACGGGGGATACGCAGTATTTT. This sequence encodes CASSQGTGDTQYF.

By share of the sample, this clonotype is medium-sized. V usage is TRBV7-9 and J usage is TRBJ2-7; possible D gene TRBD1, 5 bases. The V gene's germline CDR1 is SEHNR and CDR2 FQNEAQ (reference sequence). This CDR3 region has 12 residues. V lost 5 bases to trimming and J lost 6 bases, with 11 bases between them. CDR3 sequence: CASSPEGAEQYF. The DNA of the CDR3 is TGTGCCAGCAGCCCCGAAGGGGCCGAGCAGTACTTC.

This clonotype is termed large. This sequence joins TRBV5-1 and TRBJ2-5, with 7 positions matching TRBD1. The CDR3 totals 14 residues. Germline assignment: CDR1 SGHRS and CDR2 YFSETQ. J gave up 3 bases and V 4 bases, and 6 bases lay outside the gene matches. Here the CDR3 DNA reads TGCGCCAGCAGCGACCCGGGACAGAAAGAGACCCAGTACTTC. Its translation is CASSDPGQKETQYF.

This clonotype was seen more than once but under ten times. The V call is TRBV5-6, the J call TRBJ2-7, with D possibly being TRBD1 (6 bases). This CDR3 is built from 14 residues. The ends were cut back, 1 base at V and 1 base at J, with 9 bases in the middle. Germline V gives CDR1 SGHDT, CDR2 YYEEEE. CDR3 in amino acids: CASSLTGPSYEQYF. The CDR3 nucleotides read TGTGCCAGCAGCTTGACAGGGCCTTCCTACGAGCAGTACTTC. Supplemented by reference TRBV5-6 and TRBJ2-7, the full variable domain reads DAGVTQSPTHLIKTRGQQVTLRCSPKSGHDTVSWYQQALGQGPQFIFQYYEEEERQRGNFPDRFSGHQFPNYSSELNVNALLLGDSALYLCASSLTGPSYEQYFGPGTRLTVT.

This clonotype was seen repeatedly, ten times or more. The chain recombines TRBV27 with TRBJ1-3; D is perhaps TRBD1 (5 bases). Germline values: CDR1 MNHEY, CDR2 SMNVEV (reference sequence). V lost 2 bases and J lost 2, with 10 bases in between. There are 15 residues in the CDR3. In nucleotides, the CDR3 is TGTGCCAGCAGTTTAGGGCCCAGGGCTGGAAACACCATATATTTT. Its translation is CASSLGPRAGNTIYF.

This chain joins TRBV18 and TRBJ1-1, with a tentative D call TRBD1 (6 bases). The V end lost 3 bases, the J end lost 0 bases, and 8 bases lay between the germline ends. The germline gives CDR1 KGHSH, CDR2 LQKENI. CDR3 size: 14 residues. CDR3 coding DNA: TGTGCCAGCTCACCGGACAGATTGAACACTGAAGCTTTCTTT. Amino acid sequence: CASSPDRLNTEAFF.

The rearrangement uses TRBV29-1 and TRBJ1-1; TRBD1 is a possible D gene (5 bases). Trimming took 1 base from V and 11 from J, leaving 11 bases between them. This CDR3 comprises 11 residues. Germline V gene sequence: CDR1 SQVTM, CDR2 ANQGSEA. CDR3 amino acids: CSVEVGGNAFF. The CDR3 DNA reads as TGCAGCGTTGAAGTCGGGGGAAATGCTTTCTTT.

This clonotype is judged large. The chain uses TRBV15 and TRBJ1-5, with no clear D. Trimming took off 0 bases at V and 5 bases at J, with 5 bases between the two ends. Germline V lookup: CDR1 LNHNV, CDR2 YYDKDF (reference sequence). CDR3 length: 13 amino acids. In nucleotides, the CDR3 is TGTGCCACCAGCAGAGATTATGATCAGCCCCAGCATTTT. Amino acids: CATSRDYDQPQHF. Using reference TRBV15 and TRBJ1-5 for the parts outside the CDR3, the full variable domain is DAMVIQNPRYQVTQFGKPVTLSCSQTLNHNVMYWYQQKSSQAPKLLFHYYDKDFNNEADTPDNFQSRRPNTSFCFLDIRSPGLGDTAMYLCATSRDYDQPQHFGDGTRLSIL.

This clonotype is labeled large. The chain couples TRBV7-2 to TRBJ2-1; D not resolved. V lost 3 bases and J 0 bases, leaving 6 bases between the germline ends. Germline lookup yields CDR1 SGHTA and CDR2 FQGNSA. The CDR3 runs 14 residues. CDR3 sequence (DNA): TGTGCCAGCAGCTTGTCAAGCTCCTACAATGAGCAGTTCTTC. Its protein product is CASSLSSSYNEQFF.

This clonotype is medium-sized in the sample. This chain uses TRBV4-1 with TRBJ2-7, with 12 positions matching TRBD2. In germline, CDR1 is MGHRA, CDR2 YSYEKL. After removal of 1 base from V and 2 bases from J, the junction contained 0 bases not matched to a gene. The CDR3 runs to 15 residues. CDR3 protein: CASSQGLAGAYEQYF. CDR3 DNA: TGCGCCAGCAGCCAAGGACTAGCGGGGGCCTACGAGCAGTACTTC.

The chain joins TRBV10-3 to TRBJ2-2, with D possibly being TRBD1 or TRBD2 (5 bases each). The germline CDR1 and CDR2 sequences are ENHRY and SYGVKD. The CDR3 runs 13 residues. Trimming cost V 10 bases and J 0 bases, with 9 bases left between them. CDR3 region: CATGDPNTGELFF. In DNA form, the CDR3 reads TGTGCCACCGGGGACCCGAACACCGGGGAGCTGTTTTTT.

This sequence joins TRBV13 and TRBJ1-2; possibly TRBD1 for D (6 bases). Germline V gene data show CDR1 as PRHDT and CDR2 as FYEKMQ (reference sequence). Trimming stripped 5 bases from V and 3 bases from J, with 16 bases between. The CDR3 spans 15 residues. The CDR3 sequence: CASSHPRGGDYGYTF. The CDR3, as DNA: TGTGCCAGCAGCCATCCCAGGGGAGGTGACTATGGCTACACCTTC.

This clonotype is deemed medium-sized (0.01 to 0.1%). A read error may produce the germline difference seen at one junction end. The CDR3 nucleotides are TGTGCCAGCTCGCCACCATCAACCTACAATGAGCAGTTCTTC. This codes for CASSPPSTYNEQFF. The chain employs TRBV18 and TRBJ2-1; D gene uncertain. The CDR3 covers 14 residues. Germline CDR1 is KGHSH and CDR2 is LQKENI.

The chain joins TRBV28 to TRBJ1-4; perhaps TRBD1 as D (5 bases). The CDR3 is 14 residues long. Germline CDR1 reads MDHEN; CDR2 reads SYDVKM. Trimming took off 4 bases at V and 5 bases at J, with 11 bases between the two ends. CDR3 in amino acids: CASSSPGVNEKLFF. The CDR3 coding sequence is TGTGCCAGCAGTTCCCCGGGGGTCAATGAAAAACTGTTTTTT.

The J gene is TRBJ1-1, the V gene TRBV6-1, with TRBD1 identical over 9 bases. The ends lost 2 bases at V and 2 bases at J; junction bases unmatched: 6. The CDR3 sequence is 16 residues long. Germline CDR1 reads MNHNS; CDR2 reads SASEGT. The CDR3 region is CASSETGTGLNTEAFF. The CDR3 DNA reads TGTGCCAGCAGTGAAACTGGGACAGGGTTAAACACTGAAGCTTTCTTT.

This clonotype qualifies as medium-sized. Written as DNA, the CDR3 is TGTGCCAGCAGTCCAGCCTCGACAGGGGGCGTCTGGCATTTT. Its protein is CASSPASTGGVWHF. V usage is TRBV28 and J usage is TRBJ1-5; 10 bases map to TRBD1. Germline assignment: CDR1 MDHEN and CDR2 SYDVKM. The CDR3 totals 14 residues. Unmatched junction bases numbered 13, after V lost 5 bases and J lost 15 bases.

By share of the sample, this clonotype is medium-sized (0.01 to 0.1%). This chain uses TRBV30 with TRBJ2-7; TRBD1 is a possible D gene (6 bases). This CDR3 contains 13 residues. Trimming shortened V by 2 bases and J by 1 base, and 9 bases separated the two germline ends. From germline, CDR1 is GTSNPN and CDR2 SVGIG (reference sequence). Here the CDR3 DNA reads TGTGCCTGGAGTAACAGGGATTCCTACGAGCAGTACTTC. Protein: CAWSNRDSYEQYF. Drawing the rest from reference TRBV30 and TRBJ2-7, the complete variable domain is SQTIHQWPATLVQPVGSPLSLECTVEGTSNPNLYWYRQAAGRGLQLLFYSVGIGQISSEVPQNLSASRPQDRQFILSSKKLLLSDSGFYLCAWSNRDSYEQYFGPGTRLTVT.

This clonotype is categorized as large (0.1 to 1%). The genes are TRBV6-5 and TRBJ1-3; D perhaps matches TRBD1 (5 bases). This CDR3 contains 16 residues. Looked up from germline, CDR1 is MNHEY and CDR2 is SVGAGI. The V end was cut by 5 bases, the J end by 0 bases, with 14 bases between. This CDR3 reads CASSRQGFSSGNTIYF. The CDR3, as DNA: TGTGCCAGCAGTCGCCAGGGATTTAGCTCTGGAAACACCATATATTTT.

The J gene is TRBJ2-2, the V gene TRBV19, with D tentatively TRBD2 (6 bases). Germline CDR1 is LNHDA and CDR2 is SQIVND (reference sequence). The CDR3 runs 15 residues. V lost 5 bases and J 4 bases, leaving 14 bases between the germline ends. The CDR3 DNA is TGTGCCAGTAGTCTTCGCCGGGGGACCACCGGGGAGCTGTTTTTT. This codes for CASSLRRGTTGELFF.

This clonotype counts as large. This chain connects TRBV6-1 to TRBJ1-5; 10 positions agree with TRBD1. The V gene's germline CDR1 is MNHNS and CDR2 SASEGT. This CDR3 is 17 amino acids long. The J segment lost 7 bases and the V segment lost 1 base, leaving 10 bases of the junction unmatched. CDR3 amino acids: CASSEGRTGGSVQPQHF. CDR3 sequence (DNA): TGTGCCAGCAGTGAAGGCCGGACAGGGGGTTCGGTACAGCCCCAGCATTTT.

The V gene is TRBV20-1, the J gene TRBJ1-2; D gene ambiguous. CDR1 and CDR2 from the germline V gene are DFQATT and SNEGSKA (reference sequence). The CDR3 has 11 residues. The V end was cut by 0 bases, the J end by 4 bases, with 3 bases between. CDR3 coding DNA: TGCAGTGCTAGAGAGGCCTATGGCTACACCTTC. Protein: CSAREAYGYTF.

This clonotype is classed as medium-sized. This chain links TRBV14 with TRBJ1-1, with 8 bases that match TRBD1. V was clipped by 4 bases and J by 7 bases; unmatched bases: 11. CDR3 length: 15 amino acids. The germline CDR1 and CDR2 sequences are SGHDN and FVKESK. The CDR3 loop is CASSPIGRGQGEAFF. In DNA, the CDR3 is TGTGCCAGCAGCCCTATTGGCAGGGGGCAGGGTGAAGCTTTCTTT.